Listed below are T cell receptor beta chains from one sample, sequenced in a study of blood T cell repertoires in COVID-19. Only in-frame clones appear in the TCRdb table, and some are missing; sequencing was by immunoSEQ multiplex PCR. The sample shows roughly 79,000 clones, roughly 80% of them seen only once. Sequencing used peripheral blood. The receptors were gathered from a man aged 60 to 69 with active or convalescent COVID-19. Each CDR3 is given without its conserved first and last residue. Each record gives: D gene, V gene, CDR3 length, J gene, CDR3 protein. D genes are given only for firm matches.

TRBD1,TRBV18,14,TRBJ1-1,ASSVRQGRSNTEAF
-,TRBV25-1,14,TRBJ2-7,ASSDHQGALNYEQY
TRBD1,TRBV5-4,17,TRBJ2-1,ASSSGQGNLEWSYNEQF
TRBD1,TRBV29-1,11,TRBJ1-2,SVTQGAGEPYT
-,TRBV6-2/TRBV6-3,13,TRBJ2-4,ASSYSITSLDIQY
TRBD2,TRBV2,14,TRBJ2-3,ASTILAGSRGDTQY
-,TRBV6-5,11,TRBJ1-2,ASSLQGGNGYT
-,TRBV14,11,TRBJ1-1,ASSEQDGTEAF
-,TRBV19,11,TRBJ2-2,ASTYEGAGELF
TRBD1,TRBV7-2,14,TRBJ2-1,ASSLVLRTGPNEQF
-,TRBV27,13,TRBJ1-2,ASSLKPRFSYGYT
-,TRBV20-1,9,TRBJ1-4,SAVRREELF
-,TRBV7-9,13,TRBJ2-3,ASSLGPQESDTQY
TRBD1,TRBV10-3,12,TRBJ1-6,AISEGTAVSPLH
-,TRBV20-1,10,TRBJ1-1,SASGGRTEAF
TRBD1,TRBV6-1,15,TRBJ1-1,ASSDLTGQGGPNKAF
-,TRBV2,13,TRBJ1-1,ASSPPRVSNTEAF
TRBD1,TRBV4-3,11,TRBJ1-5,ASSQDRGQPQH
TRBD1,TRBV5-4,15,TRBJ2-5,ASSLSGQGAIGETQY
-,TRBV5-6,13,TRBJ1-2,ASSPDGIRGYGYT
-,TRBV27,14,TRBJ2-3,ASSLFGGAFADTQY
-,TRBV18,13,TRBJ1-3,ASSPEGVSGNTIY
-,TRBV3-1/TRBV3-2,12,TRBJ1-5,ASSLGNLNQPQH
TRBD2,TRBV7-9,14,TRBJ2-3,ASSLGASGGTDTQY
TRBD1,TRBV7-9,11,TRBJ2-7,ASSGQGVNEQY
-,TRBV12-3/TRBV12-4,11,TRBJ2-2,ASTPRVSGELF
TRBD1,TRBV4-1,14,TRBJ1-5,ASSQPDRGLNQPQH
TRBD1,TRBV12-3/TRBV12-4,11,TRBJ1-2,ASSTRTGGGYT
-,TRBV7-2,12,TRBJ2-3,ASSPGLGTDTQY
-,TRBV5-6,11,TRBJ1-1,ASSWDTNTEAF
TRBD1,TRBV18,14,TRBJ2-7,ASSPASGGPSYEQY
-,TRBV4-3,12,TRBJ2-2,ASRGELIAGELF
-,TRBV6-1,11,TRBJ1-3,ASSEGQWSFIY
TRBD1,TRBV9,13,TRBJ1-2,ASSVVGTGLYGYT
TRBD2,TRBV6-2/TRBV6-3,14,TRBJ2-1,ASSWTSGAGTNEQF
-,TRBV6-2/TRBV6-3,12,TRBJ1-5,ASSFTGKNQPQH
TRBD1,TRBV6-5,12,TRBJ2-7,ASTSTGAPYEQY
-,TRBV29-1,13,TRBJ1-3,SVGELSRAGNTIY
-,TRBV18,15,TRBJ2-5,ASSGRLIRGAGETQY
TRBD1,TRBV6-4,12,TRBJ1-2,ASRSGTGGYGYT
TRBD2,TRBV7-2,12,TRBJ2-1,ASSFQLAGGEQF
TRBD1,TRBV9,12,TRBJ1-2,ASSSGTGRDGYT
TRBD1,TRBV19,12,TRBJ2-7,ASSPLTGGYEQY
TRBD2,TRBV20-1,9,TRBJ2-7,SATSGHEQY
-,TRBV11-3,12,TRBJ2-2,ASSPGRAFGELF
TRBD1,TRBV6-5,12,TRBJ1-6,ASSLTGPNSPLH
-,TRBV2,14,TRBJ1-2,ASKYSPPASGYGYT
TRBD1,TRBV19,13,TRBJ2-5,ASSAWDRGEETQY